Following are 21 T cell receptor beta chains from one sample sequenced in a study of PD-L1 blockade in urothelial cancer. The method was immunoSEQ multiplex PCR; TCRdb's version includes in-frame clones alone and lacks a portion of them. The profile shows roughly 26,000 clones, around 85% of them singletons. This specimen consisted of PBMCs, obtained around atezolizumab (anti-PD-L1) treatment. The receptor set was obtained from a man aged 45-65 years with urothelial cancer.

The V gene is TRBV4-2, the J gene TRBJ2-3; 9 bases are a match to TRBD2. This CDR3 comprises 15 residues. The germline CDR1 and CDR2 sequences are LGHNA and YNFKEQ. V was pared by 0 bases and J by 5 bases, with 3 bases of the junction left unmatched. In DNA, the CDR3 is TGTGCCAGCAGCCAAGAGCGGGGGGGAGTAGATACGCAGTATTTT. It encodes CASSQERGGVDTQYF.

The V gene is TRBV7-2, the J gene TRBJ1-3; 9 bases are a match to TRBD1. The CDR3 runs 15 residues. Trimming cost V 1 base and J 5 bases; bases outside gene matches: 3. Per germline, CDR1 SGHTA and CDR2 FQGNSA. CDR3: CASSLETGGRNTIYF. CDR3 nucleotide sequence: TGTGCCAGCAGCTTAGAGACAGGGGGTAGAAACACCATATATTTT.

The chain has TRBV5-4 and TRBJ1-1; D is undetermined. V was trimmed by 4 bases and J by 0 bases, leaving 10 bases between them. CDR3 length: 14 amino acids. The germline gives CDR1 SGHNT, CDR2 YYREEE (reference sequence). The CDR3 DNA follows: TGTGCCAGCAGCCCAAGAGGCCTGAACACTGAAGCTTTCTTT. Amino acid sequence: CASSPRGLNTEAFF.

This clone was picked up a small number of times. The V gene is TRBV19, the J gene TRBJ1-6, with a weak D call TRBD1 (6 bases). Germline values: CDR1 LNHDA, CDR2 SQIVND (reference sequence). The V and J ends lost 6 bases and 0 bases respectively, with 12 bases between them. The CDR3 is made up of 16 amino acids. In nucleotides, the CDR3 is TGTGCCAGTAGCCTAGACAGGAGCTCCTATAATTCACCCCTCCACTTT. Translation gives CASSLDRSSYNSPLHF.

The chain links TRBV28 to TRBJ2-7; TRBD1 matches at 8 bases. CDR3 size: 15 residues. Looked up from germline, CDR1 is MDHEN and CDR2 is SYDVKM. Losses at the gene ends were 3 bases for V and 4 bases for J; bases not matched to a gene: 8. This chain's CDR3 is CASSLGGQEPYEQYF. CDR3 coding DNA: TGTGCCAGCAGTTTGGGGGGACAGGAGCCGTACGAGCAGTACTTC.

The chain combines TRBV7-9 with TRBJ2-1, with 8 bases fitting TRBD2. Losses at the gene ends were 4 bases for V and 6 bases for J; bases not matched to a gene: 11. This CDR3 has 16 residues. CDR1 is SEHNR, CDR2 FQNEAQ, per germline (reference sequence). The CDR3 DNA reads TGTGCCAGCAGCTCGAACCCGGGACTAGGGTCCAATGAGCAGTTCTTC. Translation: CASSSNPGLGSNEQFF.

This clone was picked up one time. This chain links TRBV19 with TRBJ2-6; D remains ambiguous. The length of the CDR3 is 15 residues. Trimming pared 4 bases from V and 6 bases from J, leaving 13 bases between. Germline lookup yields CDR1 LNHDA and CDR2 SQIVND (reference sequence). The CDR3 DNA reads as TGTGCCAGTAGTAACAGCCCCGTAGTGGCCAACGTCCTGACTTTC. It encodes CASSNSPVVANVLTF.

The chain is built from TRBV7-9 and TRBJ1-4; 9 bases align to TRBD1. CDR1 and CDR2 from the germline V gene are SEHNR and FQNEAQ (reference sequence). J was trimmed by 7 bases and V by 5 bases; bases with no gene match: 8. This CDR3 is built from 15 residues. In DNA, the CDR3 is TGTGCCAGCAGCCACAAGGGACAGGGTGGTGAAAAACTGTTTTTT. Its translation: CASSHKGQGGEKLFF.

The gene calls are TRBV6-4 and TRBJ1-1; D is unclear. In germline, CDR1 is MRHNA, CDR2 SNTAGT. The V and J ends lost 3 bases and 1 base respectively, with 6 bases between them. The length of the CDR3 is 13 residues. The CDR3 sequence: CASSEYWNTEAFF. CDR3 bases: TGTGCCAGCAGTGAGTACTGGAACACTGAAGCTTTCTTT.

Turning to this clone: One end of the junction is discordant with germline, which a read error may explain. J is TRBJ1-3 and V is TRBV7-7, with D maybe TRBD1 (6 bases). The CDR3 runs to 13 residues. Germline assignment: CDR1 SSHAT and CDR2 FNYEAQ (reference sequence). In DNA, the CDR3 is TGTGCTAGCAGCCCCGGACAGGGAAACACCATATATTTT. This sequence encodes CASSPGQGNTIYF.

This chain links TRBV15 with TRBJ1-6; possible D gene TRBD1, 6 bases. This CDR3 region has 15 residues. The germline gives CDR1 LNHNV, CDR2 YYDKDF (reference sequence). The ends were cut back, 0 bases at V and 7 bases at J, with 10 bases in the middle. CDR3 loop: CATSREDRTNSPLHF. CDR3 nucleotide sequence: TGTGCCACCAGCAGAGAGGACAGAACCAATTCACCCCTCCACTTT.

In DNA form, the CDR3 reads TGCGCCAGCAGCTTGGCAGGGGGCGCAACTCAGCCCCAGCATTTT. Translating gives CASSLAGGATQPQHF. V is TRBV5-1 and J is TRBJ1-5; 8 bases are shared with TRBD1. This CDR3 is built from 15 residues. V dropped 0 bases and J dropped 6; count of bases not matched to a gene: 5. Germline V gene data show CDR1 as SGHRS and CDR2 as YFSETQ.

This chain joins TRBV19 and TRBJ1-5; 11 bases agree with TRBD1. The V gene end was trimmed by 5 bases and the J gene end by 6 bases; junction bases not matched to a gene: 15. CDR1 is LNHDA and CDR2 is SQIVND in the germline V gene (reference sequence). This CDR3 region has 18 residues. CDR3 in amino acids: CASSGARDRGMGVQPQHF. As DNA, the CDR3 is TGTGCCAGTAGTGGGGCCCGGGACAGGGGGATGGGGGTTCAGCCCCAGCATTTT. The whole variable domain, filled in from reference TRBV19 and TRBJ1-5, reads DGGITQSPKYLFRKEGQNVTLSCEQNLNHDAMYWYRQDPGQGLRLIYYSQIVNDFQKGDIAEGYSVSREKKESFPLTVTSAQKNPTAFYLCASSGARDRGMGVQPQHFGDGTRLSIL.

The genes are TRBV7-2 and TRBJ2-7; weak D call: TRBD1 (6 bases). There are 15 residues in the CDR3. The ends were cut back, 6 bases at V and 5 bases at J, with 20 bases in the middle. Germline-derived CDR1 and CDR2 are SGHTA and FQGNSA. The CDR3 loop is CASSEPGQRYNEQYF. The CDR3 nucleotides are TGTGCCAGCAGTGAACCGGGACAACGGTATAACGAGCAGTACTTC.

The chain recombines TRBV28 with TRBJ2-7; 8 positions match TRBD1. V dropped 5 bases and J dropped 2; count of bases not matched to a gene: 17. The CDR3 contains 18 residues. The germline V gene encodes CDR1 MDHEN and CDR2 SYDVKM. In DNA form, the CDR3 reads TGTGCCAGCAGTATCATCTTTGGACAGGGCAAGACTCCCTACGAGCAGTACTTC. This sequence encodes CASSIIFGQGKTPYEQYF.

The chain couples TRBV28 to TRBJ2-3, with 13 nucleotides matching TRBD2. Per germline, CDR1 MDHEN and CDR2 SYDVKM. This CDR3 spans 17 amino acids. Trimming removed 6 bases from V and 6 bases from J; junction bases left unmatched: 12. CDR3 amino acids: CASRTRLAGGGRDTQYF. Here the CDR3 DNA reads TGTGCCAGCAGGACCAGACTAGCGGGAGGTGGTAGGGATACGCAGTATTTT.

This rearrangement joins TRBV6-1 to TRBJ2-2, with 8 positions matching TRBD1. J was trimmed by 7 bases and V by 8 bases; bases with no gene match: 12. Germline V gives CDR1 MNHNS, CDR2 SASEGT. CDR3 size: 15 residues. CDR3 in DNA: TGTGCCAGCCTACCGGCAGGGGGCCAGGGCGGGGAGCTGTTTTTT. It encodes CASLPAGGQGGELFF.

This clone occurred a few times. This sequence joins TRBV5-1 and TRBJ2-5; a possible D gene is TRBD1 (6 bases). The V gene's germline CDR1 is SGHRS and CDR2 YFSETQ. Trimming shortened V by 0 bases and J by 1 base, and 13 bases separated the two germline ends. This CDR3 is 16 amino acids long. CDR3: CASSLGLGHPQETQYF. Here the CDR3 DNA reads TGCGCCAGCAGCTTGGGACTGGGACACCCCCAAGAGACCCAGTACTTC.

The genes are TRBV5-6 and TRBJ1-2; TRBD1 matches 11 bases. The V segment lost 4 bases and the J segment 8 bases; nucleotides outside the gene matches: 7. The CDR3 contains 14 residues. From germline, CDR1 is SGHDT and CDR2 YYEEEE. CDR3 sequence: CASSRRDRGTGYTF. CDR3 nucleotide sequence: TGTGCCAGCAGCCGGAGGGACAGGGGGACGGGCTACACCTTC.

The chain has TRBV27 and TRBJ1-6; D may be TRBD1 (5 bases). The CDR3 is 16 amino acids. The ends were cut back, 0 bases at V and 7 bases at J, with 13 bases in the middle. In germline, CDR1 is MNHEY, CDR2 SMNVEV (reference sequence). CDR3 coding DNA: TGTGCCAGCAGTTTATCTCCGGGACTGAGGAATTCACCCCTCCACTTT. Translation: CASSLSPGLRNSPLHF.

The rearrangement links TRBV5-1 to TRBJ2-5, with D maybe TRBD2 (5 bases). The CDR3 consists of 13 residues. CDR1 SGHRS and CDR2 YFSETQ come from the germline V gene. V was clipped by 4 bases and J by 4 bases, with 11 bases between them. The CDR3 loop is CASSDGGGETQYF. CDR3 bases: TGCGCCAGCAGCGACGGAGGAGGAGAGACCCAGTACTTC. Combining the CDR3 with reference TRBV5-1 and TRBJ2-5 gives the whole variable domain KAGVTQTPRYLIKTRGQQVTLSCSPISGHRSVSWYQQTPGQGLQFLFEYFSETQRNKGNFPGRFSGRQFSNSRSEMNVSTLELGDSALYLCASSDGGGETQYFGPGTRLLVL.